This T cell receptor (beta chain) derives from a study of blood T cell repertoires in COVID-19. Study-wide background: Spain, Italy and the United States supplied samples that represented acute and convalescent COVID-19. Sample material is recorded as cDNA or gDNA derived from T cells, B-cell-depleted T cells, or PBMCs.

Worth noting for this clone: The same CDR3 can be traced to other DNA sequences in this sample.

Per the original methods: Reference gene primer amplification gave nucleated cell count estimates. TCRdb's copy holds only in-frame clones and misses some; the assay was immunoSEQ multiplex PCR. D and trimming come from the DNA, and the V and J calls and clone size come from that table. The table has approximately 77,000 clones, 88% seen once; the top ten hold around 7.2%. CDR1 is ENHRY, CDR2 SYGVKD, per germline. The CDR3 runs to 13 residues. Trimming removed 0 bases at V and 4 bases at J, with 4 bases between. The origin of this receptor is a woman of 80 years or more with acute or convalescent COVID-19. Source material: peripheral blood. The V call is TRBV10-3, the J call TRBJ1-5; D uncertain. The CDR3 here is CAISESRNQPQHF. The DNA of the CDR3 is TGTGCCATCAGTGAGTCCAGAAATCAGCCCCAGCATTTT.